This T cell receptor beta chain is from a study of molecular identifiers for immune sequencing clone quantification. Study-wide points: Clones above 20 RNA copies held over 97% of effector molecules, under 1% in naive cells. Should identical TCR molecules share a barcode, the sizes of highly expanded clones could be underestimated.

V lost 2 bases and J 0 bases, leaving 14 bases between the germline ends. The CDR3 has 16 amino acids. The germline V gene encodes CDR1 MNHEY and CDR2 SMNVEV (reference sequence). Isolation of naive CD8 T cells was achieved by sorting on a CD8+CD4-CCR7+CD45RA+ phenotype. From the PCR reads, TCRdb called clonotypes with MiXCR, one entry per CDR3 protein. There are roughly 320,000 distinct CDR3 sequences in the sample; roughly a quarter occur only once, and about 0.71% lies in the top ten. Turning to this clonotype: Antigen: not known.

The receptor's source is a human donor in good health. Some libraries in this study had Jurkat cell RNA spiked in. The rearrangement joins TRBV27 to TRBJ2-7, with D possibly matching TRBD2 (5 bases). Sequenced input: naive CD8+ T cells from blood, with Jurkat cell RNA spiked in. Regarding subset: FACS-sorted CD8+CD4-CCR7+CD45RA+ naive T cells. Here the CDR3 DNA reads TGTGCCAGCAGTTTAACGGCGGGCAGACGCTCCTACGAGCAGTACTTC. Translated: CASSLTAGRRSYEQYF.